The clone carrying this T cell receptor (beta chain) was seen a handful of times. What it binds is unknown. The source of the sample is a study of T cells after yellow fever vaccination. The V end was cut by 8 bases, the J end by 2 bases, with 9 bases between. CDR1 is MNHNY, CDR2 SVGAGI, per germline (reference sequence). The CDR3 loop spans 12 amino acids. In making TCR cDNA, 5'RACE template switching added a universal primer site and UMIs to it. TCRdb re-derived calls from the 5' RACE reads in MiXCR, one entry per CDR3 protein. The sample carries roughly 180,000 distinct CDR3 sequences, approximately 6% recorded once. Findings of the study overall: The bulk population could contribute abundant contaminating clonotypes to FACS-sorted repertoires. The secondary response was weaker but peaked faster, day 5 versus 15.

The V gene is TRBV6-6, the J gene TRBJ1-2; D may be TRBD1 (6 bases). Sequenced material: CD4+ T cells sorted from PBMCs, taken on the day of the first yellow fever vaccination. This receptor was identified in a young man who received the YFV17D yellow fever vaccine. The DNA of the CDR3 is TGTGCCAGCGGAACAGGGAACTATGGCTACACCTTC. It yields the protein CASGTGNYGYTF.